The entry below describes one T cell receptor (beta chain). These data originate in a study of blood T cell repertoires in COVID-19. The V gene lost 2 bases and the J gene lost 5 bases, with 13 bases spanning the gap. This CDR3 region has 15 residues. Germline CDR1 reads SGHTA; CDR2 reads FQGTGA. Generated by immunoSEQ multiplex PCR, the TCRdb table keeps only in-frame clones and is missing some. The sample includes roughly 43,000 clones, over 75% seen only once; the top ten take 23%. Source material: peripheral blood. The sequence was obtained from a woman in her sixties or seventies with acute or convalescent COVID-19. The chain carries TRBV7-3 and TRBJ2-1, with a weak D call TRBD1 (8 bases). This CDR3 is CASSLQTGGDNEQFF. CDR3 DNA sequence: TGTGCCAGCAGCTTACAAACAGGGGGGGACAATGAGCAGTTCTTC.